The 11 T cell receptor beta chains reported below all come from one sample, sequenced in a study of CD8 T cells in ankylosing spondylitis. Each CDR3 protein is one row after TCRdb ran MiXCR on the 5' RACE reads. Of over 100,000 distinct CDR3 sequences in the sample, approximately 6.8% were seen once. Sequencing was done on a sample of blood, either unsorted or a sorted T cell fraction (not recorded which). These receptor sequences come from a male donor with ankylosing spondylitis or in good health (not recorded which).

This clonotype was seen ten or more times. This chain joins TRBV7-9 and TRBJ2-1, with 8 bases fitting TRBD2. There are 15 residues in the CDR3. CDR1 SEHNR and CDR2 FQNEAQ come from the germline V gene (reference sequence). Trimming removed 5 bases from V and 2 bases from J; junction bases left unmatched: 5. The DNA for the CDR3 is TGTGCCAGCAGCGAAACTAGCGGAACCTACAATGAGCAGTTCTTC. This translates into CASSETSGTYNEQFF.

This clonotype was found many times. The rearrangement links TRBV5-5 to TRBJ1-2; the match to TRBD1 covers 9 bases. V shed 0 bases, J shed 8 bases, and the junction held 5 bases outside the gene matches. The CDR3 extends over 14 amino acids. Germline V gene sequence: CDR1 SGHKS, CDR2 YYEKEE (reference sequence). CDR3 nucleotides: TGTGCCAGCAGCTTGGACAGGGGGCGCGAAGGCTACACCTTC. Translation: CASSLDRGREGYTF.

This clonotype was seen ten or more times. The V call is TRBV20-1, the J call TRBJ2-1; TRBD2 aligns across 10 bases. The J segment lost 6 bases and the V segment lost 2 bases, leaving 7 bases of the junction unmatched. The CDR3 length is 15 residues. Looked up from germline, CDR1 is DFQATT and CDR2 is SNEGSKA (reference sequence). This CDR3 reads CSARPSGGTRNEQFF. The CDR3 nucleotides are TGCAGTGCTAGACCTAGCGGGGGAACCCGCAATGAGCAGTTCTTC.

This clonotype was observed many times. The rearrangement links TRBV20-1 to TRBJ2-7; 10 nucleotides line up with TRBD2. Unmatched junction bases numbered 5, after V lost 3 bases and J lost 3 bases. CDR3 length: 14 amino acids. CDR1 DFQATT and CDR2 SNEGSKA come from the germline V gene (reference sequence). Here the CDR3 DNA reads TGCAGTGCTAGCGTGCGGACTAGCGGCTACGAGCAGTACTTC. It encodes CSASVRTSGYEQYF.

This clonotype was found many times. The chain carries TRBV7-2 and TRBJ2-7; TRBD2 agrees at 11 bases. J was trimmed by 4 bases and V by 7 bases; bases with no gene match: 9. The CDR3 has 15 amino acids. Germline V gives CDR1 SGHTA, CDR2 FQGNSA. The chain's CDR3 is CASTTSGRSRYEQYF. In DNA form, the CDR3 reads TGTGCCAGCACCACTAGCGGGAGAAGTCGGTACGAGCAGTACTTC. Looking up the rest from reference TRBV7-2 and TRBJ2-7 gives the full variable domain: GAGVSQSPSNKVTEKGKDVELRCDPISGHTALYWYRQSLGQGLEFLIYFQGNSAPDKSGLPSDRFSAERTGGSVSTLTIQRTQQEDSAVYLCASTTSGRSRYEQYFGPGTRLTVT.

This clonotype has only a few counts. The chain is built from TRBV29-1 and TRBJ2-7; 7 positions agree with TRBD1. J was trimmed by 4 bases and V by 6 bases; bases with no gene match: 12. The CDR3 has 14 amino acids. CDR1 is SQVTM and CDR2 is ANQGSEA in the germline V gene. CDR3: CSVEAPGGLYEQYF. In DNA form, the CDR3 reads TGCAGCGTCGAGGCGCCAGGGGGTTTGTACGAGCAGTACTTC.

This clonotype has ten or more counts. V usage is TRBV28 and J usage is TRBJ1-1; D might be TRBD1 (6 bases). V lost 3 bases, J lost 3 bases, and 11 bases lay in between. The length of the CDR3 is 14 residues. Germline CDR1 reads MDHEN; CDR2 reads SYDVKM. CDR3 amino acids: CASSFPGVHTEAFF. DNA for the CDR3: TGTGCCAGCAGTTTCCCAGGGGTCCACACTGAAGCTTTCTTT.

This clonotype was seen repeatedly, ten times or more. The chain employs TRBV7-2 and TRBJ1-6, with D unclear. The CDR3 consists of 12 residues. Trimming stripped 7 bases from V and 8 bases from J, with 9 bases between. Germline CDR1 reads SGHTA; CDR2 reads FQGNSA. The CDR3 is CASTQQHSPLHF. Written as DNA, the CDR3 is TGTGCCAGCACCCAACAGCATTCACCCCTCCACTTT.

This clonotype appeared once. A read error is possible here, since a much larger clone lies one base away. CDR3 residues: CASSIVWNGANVLTF. CDR3 nucleotides: TGTGCCAGCAGCATAGTGTGGAATGGGGCCAACGTCCTGACTTTC. The chain uses TRBV9 and TRBJ2-6; D gene uncertain. The CDR3 runs to 15 residues. CDR1 and CDR2 (germline): SGDLS, YYNGEE. The V end lost 4 bases, the J end lost 3 bases, and 11 bases lay between the germline ends.

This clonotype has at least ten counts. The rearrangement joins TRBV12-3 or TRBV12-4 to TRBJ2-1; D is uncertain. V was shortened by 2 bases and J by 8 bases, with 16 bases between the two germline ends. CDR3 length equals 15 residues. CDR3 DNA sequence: TGTGCCAGCAGTTTATTCGGTATATCTGGAGATGAGCAGTTCTTC. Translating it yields CASSLFGISGDEQFF.

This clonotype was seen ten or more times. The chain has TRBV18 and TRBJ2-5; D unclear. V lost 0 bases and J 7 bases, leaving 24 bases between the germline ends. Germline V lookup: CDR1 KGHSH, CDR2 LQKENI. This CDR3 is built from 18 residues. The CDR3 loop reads CASSPPALSRTKVGTQYF. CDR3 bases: TGTGCCAGCTCACCACCGGCCTTGTCACGGACGAAGGTCGGGACCCAGTACTTC.